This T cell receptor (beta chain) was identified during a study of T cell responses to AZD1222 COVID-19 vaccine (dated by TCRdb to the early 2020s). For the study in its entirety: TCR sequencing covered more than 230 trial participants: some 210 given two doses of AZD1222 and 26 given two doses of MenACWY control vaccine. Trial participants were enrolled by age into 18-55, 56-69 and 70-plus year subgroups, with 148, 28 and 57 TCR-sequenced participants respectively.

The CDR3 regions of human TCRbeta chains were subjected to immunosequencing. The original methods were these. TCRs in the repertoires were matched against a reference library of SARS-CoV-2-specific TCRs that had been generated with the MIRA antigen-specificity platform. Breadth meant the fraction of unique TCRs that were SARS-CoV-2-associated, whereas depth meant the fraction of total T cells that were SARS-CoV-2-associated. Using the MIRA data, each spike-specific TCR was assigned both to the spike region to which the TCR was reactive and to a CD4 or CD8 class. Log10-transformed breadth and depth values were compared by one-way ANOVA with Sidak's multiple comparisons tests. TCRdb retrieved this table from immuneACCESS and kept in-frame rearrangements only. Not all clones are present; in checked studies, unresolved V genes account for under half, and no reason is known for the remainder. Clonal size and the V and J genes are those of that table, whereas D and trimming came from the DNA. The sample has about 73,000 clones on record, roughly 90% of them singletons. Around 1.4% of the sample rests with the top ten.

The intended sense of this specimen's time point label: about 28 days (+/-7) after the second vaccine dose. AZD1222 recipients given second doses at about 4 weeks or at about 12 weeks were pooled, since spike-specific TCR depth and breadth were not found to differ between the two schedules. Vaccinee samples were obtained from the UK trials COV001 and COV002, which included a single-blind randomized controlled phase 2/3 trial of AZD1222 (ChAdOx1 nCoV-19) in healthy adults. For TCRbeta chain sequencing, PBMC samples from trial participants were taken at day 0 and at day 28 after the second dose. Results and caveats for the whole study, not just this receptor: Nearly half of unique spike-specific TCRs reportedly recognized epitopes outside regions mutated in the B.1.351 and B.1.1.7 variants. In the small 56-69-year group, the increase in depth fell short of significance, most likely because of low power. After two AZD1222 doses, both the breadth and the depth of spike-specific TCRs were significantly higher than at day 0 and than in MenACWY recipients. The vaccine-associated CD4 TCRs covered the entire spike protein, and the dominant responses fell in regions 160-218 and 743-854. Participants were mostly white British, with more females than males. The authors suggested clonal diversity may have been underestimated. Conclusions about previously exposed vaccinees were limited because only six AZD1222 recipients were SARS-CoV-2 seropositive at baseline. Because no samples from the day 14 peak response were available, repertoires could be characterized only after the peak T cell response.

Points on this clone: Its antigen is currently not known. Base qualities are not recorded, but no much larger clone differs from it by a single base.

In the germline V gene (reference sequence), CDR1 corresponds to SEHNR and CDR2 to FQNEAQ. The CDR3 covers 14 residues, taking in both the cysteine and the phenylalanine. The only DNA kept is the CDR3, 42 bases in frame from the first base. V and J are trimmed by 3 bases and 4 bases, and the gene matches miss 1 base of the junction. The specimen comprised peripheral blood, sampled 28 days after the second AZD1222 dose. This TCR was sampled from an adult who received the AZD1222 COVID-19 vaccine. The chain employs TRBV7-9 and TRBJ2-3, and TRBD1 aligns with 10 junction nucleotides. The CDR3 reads CASSLGQGPDTQYF. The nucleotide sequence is TGTGCCAGCAGCTTGGGACAGGGGCCAGATACGCAGTATTTT.